This T cell receptor beta chain stems from a study of OX40 agonist ivuxolimab in advanced cancers. CDR3 length: 16 amino acids. The V gene's germline CDR1 is LNHDA and CDR2 SQIVND (reference sequence). J gave up 0 bases and V 4 bases, and 6 bases lay outside the gene matches. This clone showed up just once. Libraries were prepared by immunoSEQ multiplex PCR; TCRdb keeps only in-frame clonotypes and omits some of them. The profile shows tens of thousands of clones, 90% of them singletons. The origin of this receptor is an adult with an advanced solid tumor such as melanoma, head and neck, liver or kidney cancer. The sequencing used CD4+ or CD8+ T cells sorted from blood, collected in a trial of the OX40 agonist ivuxolimab. The chain recombines TRBV19 with TRBJ2-1; 7 positions agree with TRBD2. CDR3 protein: CASSTSLADSYNEQFF. CDR3 coding DNA: TGTGCCAGTAGTACTAGTCTAGCGGACTCCTACAATGAGCAGTTCTTC.